The 17 T cell receptor beta chains below come from one sample, sequenced in a study of T-cell memory formation after mild COVID-19. TCRdb redid the calling of the 5' RACE reads with MiXCR, one entry per CDR3 protein. Counted here are about 250,000 distinct CDR3 sequences, approximately 15% occurring once; the ten biggest clones make up 2.1%. Sequenced input: PBMCs or a T cell subset sorted from them (not recorded which). These receptors were taken from an adult woman who had mild COVID-19 (a few samples of this study predate the infection). Cell type and time point are not known.

The V gene is TRBV20-1, the J gene TRBJ2-7; the D is unclear. The length of the CDR3 is 11 residues. CDR1 and CDR2 (germline): DFQATT, SNEGSKA (reference sequence). V was pared by 6 bases and J by 2 bases, with 8 bases between. The DNA of the CDR3 is TGCAGTGCACCTCGGCCCTACGAGCAGTACTTC. Amino acid sequence: CSAPRPYEQYF.

This clonotype appeared a few times. The chain is built from TRBV20-1 and TRBJ1-5; 8 bases agree with TRBD1. Germline assignment: CDR1 DFQATT and CDR2 SNEGSKA (reference sequence). The V gene end was trimmed by 3 bases and the J gene end by 3 bases; junction bases not matched to a gene: 10. The CDR3 covers 16 residues. The CDR3 region has the DNA TGCAGTGCTAGTGGCGGCAGGGGGCATGACAATCAGCCCCAGCATTTT. Translating gives CSASGGRGHDNQPQHF.

A few counts support this clonotype. The V call is TRBV4-3, the J call TRBJ2-3, with a weak D call TRBD1 (5 bases). From germline, CDR1 is LGHNA and CDR2 YSLEER. V was shortened by 4 bases and J by 2 bases, with 10 bases between the two germline ends. CDR3 length: 14 amino acids. The CDR3 loop reads CASSRSRDTDTQYF. DNA for the CDR3: TGCGCCAGCAGCCGGAGCAGGGACACAGATACGCAGTATTTT.

The V and J genes are TRBV2 and TRBJ1-1, with D maybe TRBD1 (6 bases). Trimming shortened V by 6 bases and J by 1 base, and 24 bases separated the two germline ends. The CDR3 contains 18 residues. Germline CDR1 SNHLY, CDR2 FYNNEI. The CDR3, as DNA: TGTGCCAGCAGGATCGAGTTTAGGGGAGGGGGATCGAACACTGAAGCTTTCTTT. This translates into CASRIEFRGGGSNTEAFF.

V gene TRBV7-8 combines with J gene TRBJ2-3; 8 nucleotides align to TRBD2. This CDR3 has 17 amino acids. V trimming: 5 bases; J trimming: 5 bases; junction bases outside the gene matches: 15. Germline V gene data show CDR1 as SGHVS and CDR2 as FQNEAQ. This chain's CDR3 is CASSPSSTGGPGDTQYF. The CDR3 DNA sequence: TGTGCCAGCAGCCCATCAAGTACGGGGGGGCCCGGAGATACGCAGTATTTT. Variable domain in full (rest from reference TRBV7-8 and TRBJ2-3): GAGVSQSPRYKVAKRGQDVALRCDPISGHVSLFWYQQALGQGPEFLTYFQNEAQLDKSGLPSDRFFAERPEGSVSTLKIQRTQQEDSAVYLCASSPSSTGGPGDTQYFGPGTRLTVL.

This clonotype has at least ten counts. The chain combines TRBV5-5 with TRBJ2-3, with 7 bases matching TRBD1. CDR1 and CDR2 (germline): SGHKS, YYEKEE (reference sequence). The length of the CDR3 is 15 residues. J gave up 1 base and V 1 base, and 3 bases lay outside the gene matches. Here the CDR3 reads CASSLRGQRTDTQYF. The CDR3 region has the DNA TGTGCCAGCAGCTTGAGGGGGCAGCGCACAGATACGCAGTATTTT.

This clonotype came up a few times. The J gene is TRBJ2-1, the V gene TRBV12-3 or TRBV12-4, with 7 nucleotides matching TRBD1. The CDR3 extends over 14 amino acids. The V segment lost 6 bases and the J segment 7 bases; nucleotides outside the gene matches: 9. The CDR3 nucleotides are TGTGCCAGCAGCCCGGGACAGTCCGTGAATGAGCAGTTCTTC. It encodes CASSPGQSVNEQFF.

This clonotype was recorded a few times. The chain employs TRBV2 and TRBJ2-1; 8 bases fit TRBD1. The CDR3 spans 14 residues. V lost 3 bases to trimming and J lost 7 bases; unmatched junction nucleotides: 5. Germline CDR1 is SNHLY and CDR2 is FYNNEI. The CDR3 bases are TGTGCCAGCAGTGAGGACAGGGTGAGGAATGAGCAGTTCTTC. Its protein is CASSEDRVRNEQFF.

This clonotype was counted between two and nine times. The gene calls are TRBV4-2 and TRBJ2-7; D not certain. Trimming pared 4 bases from V and 2 bases from J, leaving 15 bases between. Germline CDR1 is LGHNA and CDR2 is YNFKEQ. The CDR3 consists of 15 residues. The CDR3 region is CASSRSYGETYEQYF. The CDR3 region has the DNA TGTGCCAGCAGCCGATCTTATGGCGAAACCTACGAGCAGTACTTC.

The sample holds many counts of this clonotype. This rearrangement joins TRBV9 to TRBJ2-1, with D maybe TRBD2 (5 bases). The germline V gene encodes CDR1 SGDLS and CDR2 YYNGEE. Trimming took 0 bases from V and 0 from J, leaving 10 bases between them. The CDR3 extends over 16 amino acids. As DNA, the CDR3 is TGTGCCAGCAGCGTAGGTGGGGAGATCTCCTACAATGAGCAGTTCTTC. It yields the protein CASSVGGEISYNEQFF.

Ten or more counts support this clonotype. V gene TRBV20-1 combines with J gene TRBJ2-1, with TRBD2 identical over 8 bases. The V gene's germline CDR1 is DFQATT and CDR2 SNEGSKA (reference sequence). J was trimmed by 8 bases and V by 2 bases; bases with no gene match: 11. The CDR3 runs 15 residues. The CDR3: CSARSRRTSTYEQFF. DNA for the CDR3: TGCAGTGCTAGATCAAGGCGGACTAGCACATATGAGCAGTTCTTC.

This chain uses TRBV14 with TRBJ2-7; D not resolved. The CDR3 loop spans 14 amino acids. Trimming left V 1 base short and J 0 bases short, with 7 bases between. CDR1 is SGHDN and CDR2 is FVKESK in the germline V gene. In DNA, the CDR3 is TGTGCCAGCAGCCAAGTCTCTAGCTCCTACGAGCAGTACTTC. The encoded protein is CASSQVSSSYEQYF.

This clonotype has only a few counts. The genes are TRBV27 and TRBJ2-7, with 8 bases identical to TRBD2. Germline V gives CDR1 MNHEY, CDR2 SMNVEV (reference sequence). CDR3 length equals 16 residues. J lost 3 bases, V lost 5 bases, and 12 bases had no gene match. CDR3 region: CASSLLWTSRSYEQYF. CDR3 sequence (DNA): TGTGCCAGCAGTCTTTTGTGGACTAGCAGGAGCTACGAGCAGTACTTC.

This chain's CDR3 is CASSVGVGQGTHEQYF. CDR3 in DNA: TGTGCCAGCAGCGTAGGTGTGGGACAGGGAACCCACGAGCAGTACTTC. The chain uses TRBV9 and TRBJ2-7; TRBD1 aligns across 9 bases. The germline CDR1 and CDR2 sequences are SGDLS and YYNGEE. V trimming: 0 bases; J trimming: 5 bases; junction bases outside the gene matches: 9. This CDR3 contains 16 residues. The whole variable domain, remainder taken from reference TRBV9 and TRBJ2-7, is DSGVTQTPKHLITATGQRVTLRCSPRSGDLSVYWYQQSLDQGLQFLIQYYNGEERAKGNILERFSAQQFPDLHSELNLSSLELGDSALYFCASSVGVGQGTHEQYFGPGTRLTVT.

The chain joins TRBV29-1 to TRBJ1-1; no clear D gene. Trimming removed 4 bases from V and 6 bases from J, with 9 bases in between. CDR1 and CDR2 (germline): SQVTM, ANQGSEA. The CDR3 loop spans 11 amino acids. The CDR3 nucleotides read TGCAGCGTTGCCAGCAGGCCTGAAGCTTTCTTT. This translates into CSVASRPEAFF.

This clonotype was observed a few times. The genes are TRBV12-3 or TRBV12-4 and TRBJ1-2; 8 nucleotides match TRBD1. Germline trimming cut 6 bases from V and 8 bases from J; bases unmatched to any gene: 8. This CDR3 spans 13 amino acids. The CDR3 loop reads CASRPDRAGGYTF. The CDR3 region has the DNA TGTGCCAGCAGACCGGACAGGGCTGGCGGCTACACCTTC.

The table lists this clonotype with a few counts. The J gene is TRBJ1-2, the V gene TRBV12-3 or TRBV12-4; 7 positions match TRBD1. The CDR3 spans 14 residues. Trimming removed 5 bases from V and 3 bases from J; junction bases left unmatched: 6. The CDR3 reads CASSRTGVDYGYTF. Here the CDR3 DNA reads TGTGCCAGCAGTCGCACAGGGGTGGACTATGGCTACACCTTC.